A selection of T cell receptor beta chains follows, all from one sample in a study of cytomegalovirus exposure and HLA in healthy donors. TCRdb's copy holds only in-frame clones and misses some; the assay was immunoSEQ multiplex PCR. There are about 230,000 clones in the sample; about 89% occur only once, and 1% lies in the top ten. The sample was PBMCs. The source is a woman aged 18-35 years in good health and CMV-seronegative. CDR3s leave out the opening cysteine and the closing phenylalanine or tryptophan. Each record gives: clone size, V gene, J gene, CDR3 protein. Some rows have no size entry. The others give once, few or many, or a class for an expanded clone.

clone size: NA; V gene: TRBV28; J gene: TRBJ2-7; CDR3 protein: ASSHTSGPTYEQY
clone size: NA; V gene: TRBV11-2; J gene: TRBJ1-2; CDR3 protein: ASSLWGDGYT
clone size: NA; V gene: TRBV2; J gene: TRBJ1-1; CDR3 protein: AIYGGLTEAF
clone size: NA; V gene: TRBV5-4; J gene: TRBJ1-4; CDR3 protein: ASGRTGGDEKLF
clone size: NA; V gene: TRBV11-2; J gene: TRBJ2-3; CDR3 protein: ASSFRGRNTDTQY
clone size: NA; V gene: TRBV25-1; J gene: TRBJ1-3; CDR3 protein: ASSDGGYGNTIY
clone size: NA; V gene: TRBV7-9; J gene: TRBJ1-2; CDR3 protein: SSSLAGTEHVYGYT
clone size: NA; V gene: TRBV7-3; J gene: TRBJ2-1; CDR3 protein: ASSLNRDRRGNEQF
clone size: NA; V gene: TRBV6-1; J gene: TRBJ1-2; CDR3 protein: ASSEALRDYGYT
clone size: NA; V gene: TRBV9; J gene: TRBJ1-5; CDR3 protein: ASSAGHLNQPQH
clone size: NA; V gene: TRBV2; J gene: TRBJ2-7; CDR3 protein: ASDLSTSASEQY
clone size: NA; V gene: TRBV2; J gene: TRBJ2-5; CDR3 protein: ASSVQGPGETQY
clone size: NA; V gene: TRBV27; J gene: TRBJ1-6; CDR3 protein: ASSLREDSPLH
clone size: NA; V gene: TRBV9; J gene: TRBJ1-1; CDR3 protein: ASSRDSNTEAF
clone size: NA; V gene: TRBV9; J gene: TRBJ1-2; CDR3 protein: ASTKIAGTAANYGYT
clone size: NA; V gene: TRBV5-4; J gene: TRBJ2-1; CDR3 protein: ASSRTSGRYNEQF
clone size: once; V gene: TRBV7-3; J gene: TRBJ2-1; CDR3 protein: ASSPRAGGPNEQF
clone size: NA; V gene: TRBV6-6; J gene: TRBJ1-4; CDR3 protein: ASSGQGALNEKLF
clone size: NA; V gene: TRBV5-5; J gene: TRBJ2-3; CDR3 protein: ASSLELGLAGGPLADTQY
clone size: NA; V gene: TRBV10-1; J gene: TRBJ2-7; CDR3 protein: ASSESYSFGQYSYEQY
clone size: NA; V gene: TRBV6-5; J gene: TRBJ2-3; CDR3 protein: ASSSLATGSPDTQY
clone size: NA; V gene: TRBV10-3; J gene: TRBJ2-1; CDR3 protein: ASRPGTSYNEQF
clone size: NA; V gene: TRBV27; J gene: TRBJ2-7; CDR3 protein: ASTEDRGHEQY
clone size: NA; V gene: TRBV14; J gene: TRBJ1-5; CDR3 protein: ASSQDIRQGARFSNQPQH
clone size: NA; V gene: TRBV30; J gene: TRBJ2-1; CDR3 protein: AWSILRGRANEQF
clone size: NA; V gene: TRBV27; J gene: TRBJ2-7; CDR3 protein: ASSLYGLSYEQY
clone size: NA; V gene: TRBV19; J gene: TRBJ2-7; CDR3 protein: ASSPLSASYEQY
clone size: NA; V gene: TRBV7-2; J gene: TRBJ1-4; CDR3 protein: ASSLQPGGINEKLF
clone size: once; V gene: TRBV27; J gene: TRBJ1-1; CDR3 protein: ASSSQGNTEAF
clone size: few; V gene: TRBV19; J gene: TRBJ1-2; CDR3 protein: ASSYDRANYGYT